Below are 2 T cell receptor beta chains sequenced from a single sample in a study of monozygotic twins with inflammatory bowel disease. TCRdb re-called the 5' RACE reads; one entry per CDR3 protein, DNA not given. The sample spans 400,000 or so distinct CDR3 sequences; the ten largest clones claim about 2.6%. Sequences were obtained from blood. These receptors came from a human donor with ulcerative colitis or Crohn's disease, or a healthy co-twin of an affected twin (not recorded which).

The rearrangement links TRBV2 to TRBJ1-6; TCRdb reports TRBD1, a call that lacks DNA to check it against. Germline CDR1 SNHLY, CDR2 FYNNEI. This CDR3 has 15 amino acids. The CDR3 sequence: CASRGAALYNSPLHF.

The V gene is TRBV12-3 or TRBV12-4, the J gene TRBJ1-1; checking the TCRdb D call of TRBD1 is not possible without DNA. CDR3 size: 13 residues. This CDR3 is CASSKDRGTEAFF.